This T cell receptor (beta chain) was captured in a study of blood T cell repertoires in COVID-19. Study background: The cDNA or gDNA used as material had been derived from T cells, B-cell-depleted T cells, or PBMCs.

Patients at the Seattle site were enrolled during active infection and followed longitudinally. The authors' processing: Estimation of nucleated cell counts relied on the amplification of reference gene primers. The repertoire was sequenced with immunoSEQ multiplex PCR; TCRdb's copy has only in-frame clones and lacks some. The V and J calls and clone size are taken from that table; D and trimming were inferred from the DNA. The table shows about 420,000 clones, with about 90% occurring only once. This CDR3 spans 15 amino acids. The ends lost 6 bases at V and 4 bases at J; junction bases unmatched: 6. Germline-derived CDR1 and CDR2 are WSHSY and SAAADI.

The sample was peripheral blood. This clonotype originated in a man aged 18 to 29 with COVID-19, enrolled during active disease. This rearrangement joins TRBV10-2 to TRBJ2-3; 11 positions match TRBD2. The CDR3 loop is CASRIAGGPADTQYF. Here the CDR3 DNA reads TGCGCCAGCAGAATAGCGGGGGGGCCGGCAGATACGCAGTATTTT.